These 30 T cell receptor beta chains originate from one sample sequenced in a study of human T cells and chemical hapten exposure. TCRdb recomputed calls from the RACE reads with MiXCR, one row per CDR3 protein. The sample lists approximately 90,000 distinct CDR3 sequences, around 7.9% occurring once. Noted time point: pre-sensitization, week 0. Treatment in this sample: therapeutic diphenylcyclopropenone sensitization with weekly scalp DPC. The sequencing used whole blood, collected in connection with sensitization to the hapten diphenylcyclopropenone (DPC). These receptors originate from a man between 35 and 55 years old with alopecia areata. Some clones in this sample may be carry-over from other donors' samples.

This clonotype has ten or more counts. V is TRBV5-1 and J is TRBJ1-5; D is possibly TRBD1 (6 bases). Trimming cost V 0 bases and J 3 bases, with 10 bases left between them. This CDR3 is 15 amino acids long. In germline, CDR1 is SGHRS, CDR2 YFSETQ. CDR3 in amino acids: CASSLVGGDNQPQHF. The CDR3 DNA reads TGCGCCAGCAGCTTGGTGGGGGGCGACAATCAGCCCCAGCATTTT.

There are many counts of this clonotype. The chain couples TRBV7-9 to TRBJ2-5; D gene unclear. V was trimmed by 1 base and J by 2 bases, leaving 5 bases between them. Germline lookup yields CDR1 SEHNR and CDR2 FQNEAQ (reference sequence). The CDR3 covers 13 residues. The DNA of the CDR3 is TGTGCCAGCAGCTTAGGCCAGCAAGAGACCCAGTACTTC. As protein: CASSLGQQETQYF.

This clonotype has only a few counts. This chain links TRBV14 with TRBJ1-2, with 7 nucleotides matching TRBD1. J was trimmed by 2 bases and V by 4 bases; bases with no gene match: 4. This CDR3 contains 14 residues. Germline-derived CDR1 and CDR2 are SGHDN and FVKESK. The CDR3 sequence is CASSPPGQNYGYTF. The CDR3 DNA follows: TGTGCCAGCAGCCCGCCGGGACAGAACTATGGCTACACCTTC.

The chain links TRBV7-8 to TRBJ1-5; D possibly corresponds to TRBD1 (5 bases). Looked up from germline, CDR1 is SGHVS and CDR2 is FQNEAQ. Trimming stripped 1 base from V and 5 bases from J, with 15 bases between. The CDR3 contains 16 residues. The CDR3 DNA sequence: TGTGCCAGCAGCTTAGGGCACAGCTTAGGGGATCAGCCCCAGCATTTT. This sequence encodes CASSLGHSLGDQPQHF. Complete variable domain (other parts from reference TRBV7-8 and TRBJ1-5): GAGVSQSPRYKVAKRGQDVALRCDPISGHVSLFWYQQALGQGPEFLTYFQNEAQLDKSGLPSDRFFAERPEGSVSTLKIQRTQQEDSAVYLCASSLGHSLGDQPQHFGDGTRLSIL.

This clonotype has ten or more counts. J is TRBJ2-3 and V is TRBV11-2, with 8 bases identical to TRBD2. The CDR3 totals 16 residues. Germline V gene data show CDR1 as SGHAT and CDR2 as FQNNGV. V trimming: 5 bases; J trimming: 0 bases; junction bases outside the gene matches: 7. This CDR3 reads CASSETSATSTDTQYF. Written as DNA, the CDR3 is TGTGCCAGCAGCGAGACTAGCGCTACTAGCACAGATACGCAGTATTTT.

This clonotype was seen repeatedly, ten times or more. The V gene is TRBV12-3 or TRBV12-4, the J gene TRBJ1-1; TRBD1 might be the D (6 bases). The CDR3 is made up of 15 amino acids. Trimming shortened V by 5 bases and J by 4 bases, and 17 bases separated the two germline ends. DNA of the CDR3: TGTGCCAGCAGTCCTCGTGGGGGCGGAGGCACTGAAGCTTTCTTT. Its translation: CASSPRGGGGTEAFF.

Many counts were recorded for this clonotype. This chain uses TRBV29-1 with TRBJ2-5; a weak D match, TRBD1 (6 bases). V lost 3 bases and J 4 bases, leaving 12 bases between the germline ends. The CDR3 is 13 residues long. The germline CDR1 and CDR2 sequences are SQVTM and ANQGSEA. CDR3 sequence: CSVDRGGAETQYF. DNA for the CDR3: TGCAGCGTTGACAGGGGTGGGGCAGAGACCCAGTACTTC. The variable domain in full, completed from reference TRBV29-1 and TRBJ2-5, reads SAVISQKPSRDICQRGTSLTIQCQVDSQVTMMFWYRQQPGQSLTLIATANQGSEATYESGFVIDKFPISRPNLTFSTLTVSNMSPEDSSIYLCSVDRGGAETQYFGPGTRLLVL.

This clonotype occurred many times. The genes are TRBV19 and TRBJ2-3; 15 nucleotides align to TRBD2. The CDR3 is 19 amino acids. The V and J ends lost 5 bases and 2 bases, in that order; junction bases with no gene match: 11. The germline CDR1 and CDR2 sequences are LNHDA and SQIVND (reference sequence). This chain's CDR3 is CASSPGLAGGVGSTDTQYF. The CDR3 bases are TGTGCCAGTAGTCCGGGACTAGCGGGAGGAGTGGGGTCCACAGATACGCAGTATTTT.

The sample holds many counts of this clonotype. The CDR3, as DNA: TGTGCCAGCAGCCAAGATCCAGCCGGGACAGCCTATGGCTACACCTTC. It encodes CASSQDPAGTAYGYTF. This chain links TRBV3-1 with TRBJ1-2; 7 nucleotides agree with TRBD1. CDR1 LGHDT and CDR2 YNNKEL come from the germline V gene (reference sequence). The CDR3 length is 16 residues. The trim removed 0 bases at V and 4 bases at J, leaving 8 bases unmatched.

This clonotype came up many times. The rearrangement uses TRBV4-2 and TRBJ1-4, with a possible D match to TRBD1 (5 bases). Germline loops: CDR1 LGHNA, CDR2 YNFKEQ. This CDR3 has 15 amino acids. Trimming cost V 5 bases and J 0 bases, with 10 bases left between them. The CDR3 DNA reads TGTGCCAGCAGCAAAGTGGGGGCAACTAATGAAAAACTGTTTTTT. Amino acid sequence: CASSKVGATNEKLFF.

This clonotype has ten or more counts. Here the CDR3 reads CATSDSGLAGARDTQYF. The CDR3 DNA reads TGTGCCACCAGTGATTCGGGACTAGCGGGAGCCAGAGATACGCAGTATTTT. The chain is built from TRBV24-1 and TRBJ2-3, with TRBD2 identical over 14 bases. CDR3 length equals 17 residues. V was clipped by 2 bases and J by 5 bases; unmatched bases: 5. Germline CDR1 and CDR2: KGHDR and SFDVKD.

This clonotype was picked up many times. V and J are TRBV7-2 and TRBJ2-7, with 7 bases aligning to TRBD1. After removal of 5 bases from V and 0 bases from J, the junction contained 4 bases not matched to a gene. Germline CDR1 SGHTA, CDR2 FQGNSA. The CDR3 is 14 residues long. CDR3 in DNA: TGTGCCAGCAGCCCCCGACAGGGCTCCTACGAGCAGTACGTC. This translates into CASSPRQGSYEQYV.

At least ten counts were recorded for this clonotype. V and J are TRBV7-9 and TRBJ2-1, with a weak D call TRBD2 (6 bases). This CDR3 is built from 15 residues. Germline assignment: CDR1 SEHNR and CDR2 FQNEAQ (reference sequence). The V end was cut by 1 base, the J end by 5 bases, with 12 bases between. The CDR3 DNA reads TGTGCCAGCAGCTTAGATGGCGGCGGGGACAATGAGCAGTTCTTC. It is translated as CASSLDGGGDNEQFF.

This clonotype was counted at least ten times. V is TRBV28 and J is TRBJ2-7; 10 nucleotides line up with TRBD2. This CDR3 comprises 15 residues. The V segment lost 4 bases and the J segment 4 bases; nucleotides outside the gene matches: 7. From germline, CDR1 is MDHEN and CDR2 SYDVKM. CDR3 protein: CASSSTGTSVYEQYV. As DNA, the CDR3 is TGTGCCAGCAGTTCGACCGGGACTAGCGTATACGAGCAGTACGTC.

This clonotype came up many times. This chain links TRBV5-1 with TRBJ2-7, with D perhaps matching TRBD2 (6 bases). V dropped 0 bases and J dropped 10 bases, with 20 bases sitting between them. Germline assignment: CDR1 SGHRS and CDR2 YFSETQ. CDR3 length: 15 amino acids. CDR3 DNA sequence: TGCGCCAGCAGCTTGGATCTAAACACTCCGGGGGAACAGTACTTC. Translating gives CASSLDLNTPGEQYF.

This clonotype occurred many times. J is TRBJ1-1 and V is TRBV27; possible D gene TRBD1, 5 bases. This CDR3 spans 14 amino acids. V was shortened by 6 bases and J by 3 bases, with 14 bases between the two germline ends. Germline CDR1 reads MNHEY; CDR2 reads SMNVEV (reference sequence). The CDR3: CASSSPAGYTEAFF. The CDR3, as DNA: TGTGCCAGCAGCTCCCCCGCAGGGTACACTGAAGCTTTCTTT.

The chain links TRBV7-6 to TRBJ1-5, with 7 bases aligning to TRBD1. Trimming removed 1 base from V and 9 bases from J; junction bases left unmatched: 9. The germline V gene encodes CDR1 SGHVS and CDR2 FNYEAQ. The CDR3 is made up of 15 amino acids. CDR3 nucleotides: TGTGCCAGCAGCTTAGGACAGGGCGTAGGGATGCCCCAGCATTTT. It yields the protein CASSLGQGVGMPQHF.

The table lists this clonotype with many counts. V gene TRBV6-5 combines with J gene TRBJ2-3, with 8 bases fitting TRBD2. The trim removed 6 bases at V and 3 bases at J, leaving 5 bases unmatched. This CDR3 comprises 14 residues. From germline, CDR1 is MNHEY and CDR2 SVGAGI. In DNA, the CDR3 is TGTGCCAGCAGGTTGAGCGGGAGTACAGATACGCAGTATTTT. Protein: CASRLSGSTDTQYF.

This clonotype has a count of ten or more. The rearrangement joins TRBV28 to TRBJ2-3; no clear D gene. V lost 2 bases and J 10 bases, leaving 10 bases between the germline ends. The germline CDR1 and CDR2 sequences are MDHEN and SYDVKM. The CDR3 spans 12 residues. The CDR3 DNA follows: TGTGCCAGCAGTTTAGTCGCTGACGCGCAGTATTTT. It specifies CASSLVADAQYF.

This clonotype has only a few counts. This chain links TRBV28 with TRBJ1-2; D is unclear. V lost 2 bases, J lost 4 bases, and 5 bases lay in between. The germline V gene has CDR1 MDHEN and CDR2 SYDVKM. The CDR3 totals 12 residues. CDR3: CASSLEVYGYTF. The CDR3 region has the DNA TGTGCCAGCAGTTTAGAGGTCTATGGCTACACCTTC.

This clonotype was seen at least ten times. The rearrangement joins TRBV9 to TRBJ1-5; unclear D gene. CDR1 SGDLS and CDR2 YYNGEE come from the germline V gene. The V end lost 0 bases, the J end lost 5 bases, and 12 bases lay between the germline ends. The CDR3 contains 15 residues. CDR3 residues: CASSVEEGPYQPQHF. CDR3 DNA sequence: TGTGCCAGCAGCGTAGAAGAGGGTCCTTATCAGCCCCAGCATTTT.

This clonotype was seen ten or more times. This chain connects TRBV11-2 to TRBJ1-2, with D possibly being TRBD1 (5 bases). CDR1 is SGHAT, CDR2 FQNNGV, per germline. The V end was cut by 3 bases, the J end by 3 bases, with 14 bases between. This CDR3 contains 15 residues. This CDR3 is CASSFPTAKDYGYTF. Written as DNA, the CDR3 is TGTGCCAGCAGCTTCCCGACAGCGAAGGACTATGGCTACACCTTC.

This clonotype was detected many times. J is TRBJ2-1 and V is TRBV3-1, with no clear D. This CDR3 spans 11 amino acids. CDR1 LGHDT and CDR2 YNNKEL come from the germline V gene (reference sequence). V lost 4 bases, J lost 6 bases, and 4 bases lay in between. CDR3 amino acids: CASSRGNEQFF. In DNA, the CDR3 is TGTGCCAGCAGCCGGGGCAATGAGCAGTTCTTC.

The V call is TRBV30, the J call TRBJ2-7, with 8 bases matching TRBD1. CDR3 length equals 13 residues. The V and J ends lost 1 base and 7 bases, in that order; junction bases with no gene match: 6. Germline values: CDR1 GTSNPN, CDR2 SVGIG (reference sequence). The CDR3 DNA is TGTGCCTGGAGTGCCGGACAGGGAAAGGAGCAGTACTTC. This gives the protein CAWSAGQGKEQYF.

The chain uses TRBV25-1 and TRBJ1-2, with unresolved D. Trimming left V 4 bases short and J 4 bases short, with 7 bases between. Germline-derived CDR1 and CDR2 are MGHDK and SYGVNS. This CDR3 region has 12 residues. The CDR3 is CASSGIAYGYTF. The CDR3 region has the DNA TGTGCCAGCAGTGGTATAGCCTATGGCTACACCTTC.

The CDR3: CASSVSGSYGYTF. Written as DNA, the CDR3 is TGTGCCAGCAGCGTATCAGGCTCCTATGGCTACACCTTC. The rearrangement joins TRBV9 to TRBJ1-2, with unresolved D. Per the germline V gene, CDR1 is SGDLS and CDR2 is YYNGEE. This CDR3 region has 13 residues. V dropped 1 base and J dropped 4 bases, with 8 bases sitting between them. The complete variable domain, with remaining parts taken from reference TRBV9 and TRBJ1-2, reads DSGVTQTPKHLITATGQRVTLRCSPRSGDLSVYWYQQSLDQGLQFLIQYYNGEERAKGNILERFSAQQFPDLHSELNLSSLELGDSALYFCASSVSGSYGYTFGSGTRLTVV.

The J gene is TRBJ2-6, the V gene TRBV7-9; no clear D gene. The V gene's germline CDR1 is SEHNR and CDR2 FQNEAQ (reference sequence). The ends were cut back, 5 bases at V and 2 bases at J, with 19 bases in the middle. The CDR3 is 18 residues long. CDR3 sequence: CASSPMGRGLAGANVLTF. CDR3 bases: TGTGCCAGCAGCCCAATGGGCAGAGGCTTGGCTGGGGCCAACGTCCTGACTTTC.

This clonotype occurred many times. The chain carries TRBV27 and TRBJ1-2, with D maybe TRBD1 (5 bases). Germline CDR1 reads MNHEY; CDR2 reads SMNVEV (reference sequence). Trimming stripped 5 bases from V and 8 bases from J, with 21 bases between. CDR3 size: 15 residues. Here the CDR3 reads CASSLRGYLSFGYTF. Here the CDR3 DNA reads TGTGCCAGCAGTCTCCGGGGGTATCTCTCATTCGGCTACACCTTC.

This clonotype was detected many times. This rearrangement joins TRBV4-3 to TRBJ1-1, with D hard to call. CDR1 is LGHNA, CDR2 YSLEER, per germline. Deletions cut 4 bases from V and 4 bases from J, with 19 bases between. CDR3 length: 16 residues. The CDR3 sequence is CASSPSRAGSGTEAFF. The CDR3 coding sequence is TGCGCCAGCAGCCCCTCCCGAGCGGGCTCGGGCACTGAAGCTTTCTTT.

The genes are TRBV11-1 and TRBJ2-1, with D possibly matching TRBD2 (6 bases). V lost 6 bases, J lost 7 bases, and 16 bases lay in between. The length of the CDR3 is 14 residues. CDR1 is SGHAT, CDR2 FQDESV, per germline (reference sequence). The CDR3 DNA is TGTGCCAGCAGTCACCGGGACTGGCCTAATGAGCAGTTCTTC. Amino acid sequence: CASSHRDWPNEQFF.